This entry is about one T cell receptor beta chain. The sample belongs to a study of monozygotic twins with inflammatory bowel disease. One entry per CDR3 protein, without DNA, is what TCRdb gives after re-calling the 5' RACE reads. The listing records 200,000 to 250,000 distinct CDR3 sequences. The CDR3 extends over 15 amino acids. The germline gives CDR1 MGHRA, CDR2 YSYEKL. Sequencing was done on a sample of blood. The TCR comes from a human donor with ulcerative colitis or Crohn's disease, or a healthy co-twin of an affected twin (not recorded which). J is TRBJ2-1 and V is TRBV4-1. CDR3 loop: CASSHSYDLYNEQFF.